This T cell receptor beta chain is drawn from a study of shared clonotypes between healthy human individuals. Study-wide context: Used for every donor were three CD4 naive, three CD4 memory, two CD8 naive and one CD8 memory plate.

Naive-designated CD8 cells lacked CD45RO, were positively enriched for CCR7, and omitted terminally differentiated effector memory CD45RA+ cells. Data came from immunoSEQ multiplex PCR; TCRdb stores just in-frame clones and leaves some out. The sample yields around 610,000 clones, about 95% seen once. The CDR3 extends over 15 amino acids. What was sequenced was naive CD8+ T cells sorted from blood. The chain has TRBV21-1 and TRBJ1-2; TRBD1, the table's D call, was not compared with the DNA. TRBV21-1 is noted as a pseudogene. The origin of this receptor is a woman aged 25 to 39 in good health. DNA for the CDR3: TGTGCCAGCAGCCCAACGACAGTCGAGGAGTATGGCTACACCTTC. Residues: CASSPTTVEEYGYTF.